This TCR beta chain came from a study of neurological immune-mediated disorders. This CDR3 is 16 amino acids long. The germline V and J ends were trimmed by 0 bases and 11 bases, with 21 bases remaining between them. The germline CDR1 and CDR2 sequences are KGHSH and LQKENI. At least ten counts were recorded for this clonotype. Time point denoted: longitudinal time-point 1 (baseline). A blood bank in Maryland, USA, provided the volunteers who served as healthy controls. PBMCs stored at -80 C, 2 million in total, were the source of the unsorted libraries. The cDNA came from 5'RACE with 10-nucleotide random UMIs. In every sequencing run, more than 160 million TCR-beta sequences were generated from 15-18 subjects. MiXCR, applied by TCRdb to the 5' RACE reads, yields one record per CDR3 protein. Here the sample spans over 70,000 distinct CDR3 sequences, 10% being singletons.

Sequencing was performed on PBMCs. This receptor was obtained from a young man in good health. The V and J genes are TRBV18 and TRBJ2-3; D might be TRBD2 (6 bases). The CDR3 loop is CASSPPSGDAFGGQYF. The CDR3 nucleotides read TGTGCCAGCTCACCACCGTCGGGGGACGCTTTCGGCGGGCAGTATTTT.